This entry features one TCR beta chain sequence. Time point noted: cycle 4 day 1 (C4D1), after less than seven weeks of nivolumab. Relapses following autologous stem cell transplantation were seen in all patients, with brentuximab vedotin exposure varying. This specimen comes from a study of PD-1 blockade in classical Hodgkin lymphoma. As for the study in general: Treatment was intravenous nivolumab, 3 mg/kg every 2 weeks, until progression.

Here immunoSEQ multiplex PCR was the method, and the copy in TCRdb shows in-frame clones only, minus some. The repertoire holds around 30,000 clones, roughly 75% seen once, with about 16% in the top ten. This CDR3 spans 13 amino acids. CDR1 is LNHNV, CDR2 YYDKDF, per germline (reference sequence). V lost 0 bases and J 6 bases, leaving 6 bases between the germline ends. The sequences come from peripheral blood mononuclear cells (PBMCs), collected before the fourth cycle of nivolumab. The V call is TRBV15, the J call TRBJ2-1; weak D call: TRBD2 (5 bases). This receptor was identified in a human donor with classical Hodgkin lymphoma. CDR3 sequence (DNA): TGTGCCACCAGCAGAGAACTAGGCAATGAGCAGTTCTTC. Residues: CATSRELGNEQFF.